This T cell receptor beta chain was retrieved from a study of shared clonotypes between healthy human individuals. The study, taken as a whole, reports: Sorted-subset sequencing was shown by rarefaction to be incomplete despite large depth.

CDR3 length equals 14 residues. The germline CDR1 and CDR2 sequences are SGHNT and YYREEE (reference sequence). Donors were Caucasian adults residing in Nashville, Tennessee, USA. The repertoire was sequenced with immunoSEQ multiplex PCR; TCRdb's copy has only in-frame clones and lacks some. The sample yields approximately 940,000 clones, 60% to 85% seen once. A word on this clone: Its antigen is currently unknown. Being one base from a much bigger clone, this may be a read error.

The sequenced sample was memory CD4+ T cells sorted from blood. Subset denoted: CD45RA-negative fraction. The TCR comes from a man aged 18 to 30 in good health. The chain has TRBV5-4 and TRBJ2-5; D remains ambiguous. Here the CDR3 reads CASSLASLQGTQYF. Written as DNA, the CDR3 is TGTGCCAGCAGCTTGGCCAGTCTCCAAGGGACCCAGTACTTC.